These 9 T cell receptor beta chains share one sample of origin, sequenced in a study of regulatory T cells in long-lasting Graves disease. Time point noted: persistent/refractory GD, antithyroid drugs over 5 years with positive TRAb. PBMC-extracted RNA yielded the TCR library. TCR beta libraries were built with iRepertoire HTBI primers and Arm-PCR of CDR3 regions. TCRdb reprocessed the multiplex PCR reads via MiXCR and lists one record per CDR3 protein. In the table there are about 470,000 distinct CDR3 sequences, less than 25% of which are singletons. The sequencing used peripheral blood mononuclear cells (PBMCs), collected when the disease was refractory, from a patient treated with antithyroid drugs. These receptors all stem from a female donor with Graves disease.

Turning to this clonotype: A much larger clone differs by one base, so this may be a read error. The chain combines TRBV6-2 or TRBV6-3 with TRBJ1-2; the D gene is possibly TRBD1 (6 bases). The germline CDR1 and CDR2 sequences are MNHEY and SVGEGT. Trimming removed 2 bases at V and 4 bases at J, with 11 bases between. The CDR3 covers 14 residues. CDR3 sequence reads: CASSYGTQSYGYTF. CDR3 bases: TGTGCCAGCAGTTACGGGACACAGTCCTATGGCTACACCTTC.

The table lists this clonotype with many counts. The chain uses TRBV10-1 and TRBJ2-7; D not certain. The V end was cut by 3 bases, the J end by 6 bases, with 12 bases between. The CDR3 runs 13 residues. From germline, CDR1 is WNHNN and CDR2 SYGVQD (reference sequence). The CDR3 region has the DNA TGCGCCAGCAGTGATGGTTCTAGACCCGAGCAGTACTTC. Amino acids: CASSDGSRPEQYF.

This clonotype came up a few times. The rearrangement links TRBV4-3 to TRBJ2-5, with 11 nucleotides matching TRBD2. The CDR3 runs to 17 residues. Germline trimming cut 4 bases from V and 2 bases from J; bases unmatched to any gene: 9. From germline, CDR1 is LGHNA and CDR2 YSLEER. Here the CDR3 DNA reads TGCGCCAGCAGCCCACCGGGACTAGCGGAAATTCAAGAGACCCAGTACTTC. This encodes CASSPPGLAEIQETQYF.

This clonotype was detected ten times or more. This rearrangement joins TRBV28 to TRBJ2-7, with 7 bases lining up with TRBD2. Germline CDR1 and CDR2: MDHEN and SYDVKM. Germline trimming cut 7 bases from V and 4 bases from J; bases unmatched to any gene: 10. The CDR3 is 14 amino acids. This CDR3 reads CASNPGTNYYEQYF. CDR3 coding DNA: TGTGCCAGCAACCCCGGGACTAATTATTACGAGCAGTACTTC.

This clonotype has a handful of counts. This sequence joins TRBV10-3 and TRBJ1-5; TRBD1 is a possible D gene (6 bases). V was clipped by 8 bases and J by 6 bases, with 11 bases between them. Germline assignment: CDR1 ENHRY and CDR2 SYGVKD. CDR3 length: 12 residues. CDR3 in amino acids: CAIGGGGQPQHF. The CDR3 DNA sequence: TGTGCCATCGGAGGGGGTGGTCAGCCCCAGCATTTT.

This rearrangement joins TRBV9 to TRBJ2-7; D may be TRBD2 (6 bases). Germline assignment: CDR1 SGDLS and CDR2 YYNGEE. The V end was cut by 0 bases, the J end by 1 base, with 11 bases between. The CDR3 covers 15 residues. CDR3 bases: TGTGCCAGCAGCGTAGGGGTAGCGGATTCCTACGAGCAGTACTTC. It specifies CASSVGVADSYEQYF.

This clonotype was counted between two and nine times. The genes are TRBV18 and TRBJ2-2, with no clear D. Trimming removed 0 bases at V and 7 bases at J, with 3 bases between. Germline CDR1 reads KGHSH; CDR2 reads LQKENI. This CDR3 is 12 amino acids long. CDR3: CASSPPDGELFF. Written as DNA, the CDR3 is TGTGCCAGCTCACCACCGGACGGGGAGCTGTTTTTT.

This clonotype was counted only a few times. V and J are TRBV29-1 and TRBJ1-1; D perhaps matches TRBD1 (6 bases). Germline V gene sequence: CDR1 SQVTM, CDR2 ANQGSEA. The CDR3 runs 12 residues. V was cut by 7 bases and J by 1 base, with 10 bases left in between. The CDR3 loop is CSGGHQNTEAFF. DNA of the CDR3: TGCAGCGGGGGACACCAGAACACTGAAGCTTTCTTT.

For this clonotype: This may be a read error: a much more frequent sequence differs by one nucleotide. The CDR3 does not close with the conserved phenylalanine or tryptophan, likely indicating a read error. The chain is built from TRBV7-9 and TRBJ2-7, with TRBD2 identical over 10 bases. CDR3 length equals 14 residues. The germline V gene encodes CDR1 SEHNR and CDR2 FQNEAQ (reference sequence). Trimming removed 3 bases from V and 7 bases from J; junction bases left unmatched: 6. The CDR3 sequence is CASSLASGSNEQYS. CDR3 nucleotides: TGTGCCAGCAGCTTGGCTAGCGGGAGTAATGAGCAGTACTCC.